This entry lists 21 T cell receptor beta chains sequenced from one sample in a study of T-cell memory formation after mild COVID-19. TCRdb processed the 5' RACE reads anew with MiXCR; each CDR3 protein has one entry. Of over 10,000 distinct CDR3 sequences listed, 16% are singletons. Source material: PBMCs or a T cell subset sorted from them (not recorded which). These TCRs come from a young man who had mild COVID-19 (a few samples of this study predate the infection). Cell type and time point are not known.

This clonotype has more than one count but fewer than ten. The V call is TRBV6-5, the J call TRBJ1-1, with TRBD1 matching over 11 bases. The CDR3 length is 12 residues. Germline lookup yields CDR1 MNHEY and CDR2 SVGAGI. The trim removed 2 bases at V and 10 bases at J, leaving 0 bases unmatched. Written as DNA, the CDR3 is TGTGCCAGCAGTTACGGGACAGGGGGAGCTTTCTTT. This gives the protein CASSYGTGGAFF.

This chain joins TRBV7-8 and TRBJ2-7; D possibly corresponds to TRBD1 (5 bases). Trimming took off 0 bases at V and 1 base at J, with 10 bases between the two ends. CDR3 length: 15 amino acids. Germline V gene data show CDR1 as SGHVS and CDR2 as FQNEAQ. CDR3 residues: CASSLAGHGSYEQYV. In nucleotides, the CDR3 is TGTGCCAGCAGCTTAGCCGGACACGGGTCCTACGAGCAGTACGTC.

There are many counts of this clonotype. The chain has TRBV7-3 and TRBJ2-2, with 8 bases lining up with TRBD1. The V and J ends lost 5 bases and 4 bases, in that order; junction bases with no gene match: 9. Germline V gene sequence: CDR1 SGHTA, CDR2 FQGTGA. This CDR3 spans 16 amino acids. This chain's CDR3 is CASSNFQGAPTGELFF. Written as DNA, the CDR3 is TGTGCCAGCAGCAACTTCCAGGGGGCTCCCACCGGGGAGCTGTTTTTT.

This clonotype has ten or more counts. This chain connects TRBV27 to TRBJ2-7; TRBD1 might be the D (5 bases). V lost 3 bases and J lost 3, with 12 bases in between. In germline, CDR1 is MNHEY, CDR2 SMNVEV (reference sequence). CDR3 length equals 14 residues. CDR3 bases: TGTGCCAGCAGTTTCTCAGGGAAGGGCTACGAGCAGTACTTC. Translated, it gives CASSFSGKGYEQYF.

This clonotype was seen repeatedly, ten times or more. The chain links TRBV7-8 to TRBJ1-2; 10 positions agree with TRBD1. The CDR3 contains 18 residues. Unmatched junction bases numbered 12, after V lost 2 bases and J lost 3 bases. Germline V gene data show CDR1 as SGHVS and CDR2 as FQNEAQ. The CDR3 DNA is TGTGCCAGCAGCTTAACCGGGACAGGGGTGTTGAGAGACTATGGCTACACCTTC. Protein sequence: CASSLTGTGVLRDYGYTF.

The table lists this clonotype with a count of one. The chain links TRBV11-2 to TRBJ2-2, with D possibly TRBD2 on 6 matching bases. Trimming removed 3 bases at V and 7 bases at J, with 15 bases between. The V gene's germline CDR1 is SGHAT and CDR2 FQNNGV. This CDR3 comprises 15 residues. For the CDR3, the DNA is TGTGCCAGCAGCTTGGGTAGGGAGGTCGTCGGGGAGCTGTTTTTT. This codes for CASSLGREVVGELFF.

The rearrangement links TRBV6-1 to TRBJ2-7; 10 bases agree with TRBD1. Germline V gene lookup returns CDR1 MNHNS and CDR2 SASEGT. Germline trimming cut 8 bases from V and 4 bases from J; bases unmatched to any gene: 2. The CDR3 extends over 12 amino acids. The CDR3 spells CASGTGAYEQYV. CDR3 nucleotide sequence: TGTGCCAGCGGGACAGGGGCGTACGAGCAGTACGTC.

In this sample, this clonotype is medium-sized. V and J are TRBV27 and TRBJ1-6; no reliable D call. The V gene lost 3 bases and the J gene lost 9 bases, with 12 bases spanning the gap. The CDR3 runs to 14 residues. Germline values: CDR1 MNHEY, CDR2 SMNVEV (reference sequence). The CDR3 nucleotides read TGTGCCAGCAGTTTTCTCCCCGCGGGTTCACCCCTCCACTTT. It translates to CASSFLPAGSPLHF.

This clonotype was found a few times. The CDR3 spells CASSQTGVRETQYF. The CDR3 DNA sequence: TGTGCCAGCAGCCAAACGGGGGTACGAGAGACCCAGTACTTC. The rearrangement joins TRBV3-1 to TRBJ2-5; perhaps TRBD2 as D (6 bases). V was pared by 2 bases and J by 4 bases, with 11 bases between. The CDR3 length is 14 residues. Germline loops: CDR1 LGHDT, CDR2 YNNKEL (reference sequence).

The V call is TRBV7-8, the J call TRBJ2-3, with 11 bases aligning to TRBD2. CDR3 length: 17 residues. V trimming: 4 bases; J trimming: 3 bases; junction bases outside the gene matches: 9. The germline V gene encodes CDR1 SGHVS and CDR2 FQNEAQ. Written as DNA, the CDR3 is TGTGCCAGCAGCTGGCTAGCGGGGGGTGGTAAGACAGATACGCAGTATTTT. It yields the protein CASSWLAGGGKTDTQYF. The variable domain in full, completed from reference TRBV7-8 and TRBJ2-3, reads GAGVSQSPRYKVAKRGQDVALRCDPISGHVSLFWYQQALGQGPEFLTYFQNEAQLDKSGLPSDRFFAERPEGSVSTLKIQRTQQEDSAVYLCASSWLAGGGKTDTQYFGPGTRLTVL.

This clonotype was recorded many times. The rearrangement links TRBV5-1 to TRBJ2-3; D possibly corresponds to TRBD2 (6 bases). The CDR3 loop spans 13 amino acids. V was trimmed by 2 bases and J by 3 bases, leaving 7 bases between them. In germline, CDR1 is SGHRS, CDR2 YFSETQ. The CDR3 protein is CASSFGGTDTQYF. The DNA for the CDR3 is TGCGCCAGCAGCTTCGGGGGTACAGATACGCAGTATTTT.

This clonotype was seen at least ten times. The CDR3 bases are TGTGCCACCAGCGCCCCGGGAGACCAAGAGACCCAGTACTTC. It yields the protein CATSAPGDQETQYF. This chain joins TRBV15 and TRBJ2-5, with D tentatively TRBD2 (6 bases). V was shortened by 5 bases and J by 0 bases, with 10 bases between the two germline ends. This CDR3 is 14 amino acids long. Germline CDR1 is LNHNV and CDR2 is YYDKDF (reference sequence).

This clonotype was detected ten times or more. This rearrangement joins TRBV10-3 to TRBJ2-7, with D perhaps assigned TRBD1 or TRBD2 (5 bases each). Trimming took 7 bases from V and 2 from J, leaving 12 bases between them. Germline V CDR1 and CDR2: ENHRY, SYGVKD. This CDR3 contains 13 residues. CDR3 residues: CAIMGTETYEQYF. The CDR3 nucleotides are TGTGCCATCATGGGGACGGAAACCTACGAGCAGTACTTC.

V is TRBV21-1 and J is TRBJ2-7. TRBV21-1 is shown as a pseudogene. The CDR3 totals 10 residues. CDR3 nucleotide sequence: TGTGCCAGCAGCAAAGTTGAGCAGTACTTC. It codes for CASSKVEQYF.

There are many counts of this clonotype. The chain recombines TRBV4-2 with TRBJ2-3; D call uncertain. CDR3 length: 16 residues. Trimming left V 0 bases short and J 2 bases short, with 12 bases between. Germline assignment: CDR1 LGHNA and CDR2 YNFKEQ. CDR3 region: CASSQDPLGLTDTQYF. CDR3 coding DNA: TGTGCCAGCAGCCAAGACCCCCTAGGCCTCACAGATACGCAGTATTTT.

This clonotype occurred many times. The rearrangement links TRBV15 to TRBJ2-2; D perhaps matches TRBD1 (6 bases). V lost 3 bases and J lost 4, with 15 bases in between. This CDR3 region has 16 residues. The germline gives CDR1 LNHNV, CDR2 YYDKDF (reference sequence). CDR3 in DNA: TGTGCCACCAGCAGTGGCAGGGGTAGGGCCACCGGGGAGCTGTTTTTT. Encoded protein: CATSSGRGRATGELFF. Full variable domain (rest looked up from reference TRBV15 and TRBJ2-2): DAMVIQNPRYQVTQFGKPVTLSCSQTLNHNVMYWYQQKSSQAPKLLFHYYDKDFNNEADTPDNFQSRRPNTSFCFLDIRSPGLGDTAMYLCATSSGRGRATGELFFGEGSRLTVL.

In its sample, this clonotype was seen a few times. The genes are TRBV20-1 and TRBJ2-2; D possibly corresponds to TRBD2 (6 bases). The CDR3 contains 15 residues. The ends were cut back, 0 bases at V and 3 bases at J, with 11 bases in the middle. Germline CDR1 reads DFQATT; CDR2 reads SNEGSKA (reference sequence). The CDR3 bases are TGCAGTGCTAGAGAGGCGGGGCCGCACACCGGGGAGCTGTTTTTT. It specifies CSAREAGPHTGELFF.

The genes are TRBV12-3 or TRBV12-4 and TRBJ1-2, with a tentative D call TRBD1 (5 bases). This CDR3 comprises 14 residues. V was clipped by 8 bases and J by 8 bases, with 21 bases between them. In DNA, the CDR3 is TGTGCCAGCCCCATCCGAGGGGCCAAGGGGGGCTACACCTTC. This translates into CASPIRGAKGGYTF.

This clonotype was counted between two and nine times. The chain couples TRBV20-1 to TRBJ2-2, with D unclear. CDR1 DFQATT and CDR2 SNEGSKA come from the germline V gene (reference sequence). The germline V and J ends were trimmed by 6 bases and 7 bases, with 6 bases remaining between them. The length of the CDR3 is 10 residues. The CDR3 sequence is CSAAGGELFF. The CDR3 nucleotides are TGCAGTGCAGCAGGCGGGGAGCTGTTTTTT.

This clonotype was detected a few times. This rearrangement joins TRBV12-3 or TRBV12-4 to TRBJ2-7, with D unresolved. V gave up 3 bases and J gave up 6 bases, with 9 bases separating them. The CDR3 is made up of 12 amino acids. This CDR3 is CASSFDDREQYV. The CDR3 DNA is TGTGCCAGCAGTTTCGACGACCGCGAGCAGTACGTC.

This clonotype was seen ten or more times. The V and J genes are TRBV2 and TRBJ2-1; D remains ambiguous. Trimming took off 2 bases at V and 1 base at J, with 12 bases between the two ends. Looked up from germline, CDR1 is SNHLY and CDR2 is FYNNEI. This CDR3 comprises 16 residues. For the CDR3, the DNA is TGTGCCAGCAGTGAACGCAGGACCTTTTCCTACAATGAGCAGTTCTTC. This translates into CASSERRTFSYNEQFF.